This T cell receptor (beta chain) stems from a study of blood T cell repertoires in COVID-19. CDR3 length equals 15 residues. Germline V CDR1 and CDR2: SGHAT, FQNNGV. The ends lost 3 bases at V and 9 bases at J; junction bases unmatched: 10. One Seattle source followed patients from active infection through their disease course. How the authors handled the data: The authors estimated nucleated cell counts from reference gene primer amplification. The data were produced by immunoSEQ multiplex PCR, yet TCRdb's version contains in-frame clones alone and is incomplete. Clone size and the V and J calls come from that table; the DNA yielded D and trimming. This sample has about 200,000 clones, with around 86% found just once.

This sequence originates from a woman older than 75 with COVID-19, enrolled during active disease. Sequencing was done on a sample of peripheral blood. The chain links TRBV11-2 to TRBJ2-7; 11 bases agree with TRBD2. CDR3 residues: CASSFVAGGPLWQYF. CDR3 in DNA: TGTGCCAGCAGCTTTGTAGCGGGAGGGCCCTTATGGCAGTACTTC.